This TCR beta chain was captured in a study of T-cell reconstitution after alpha-beta-depleted transplantation in children. This clonotype was observed once. The antigen remains undetermined. A much larger clone lies one base from this, so it may be a read error. Library preparation (for TCRbeta) was performed with unique molecular identifiers. One entry per CDR3 protein, called by TCRdb with MiXCR from the PCR reads. The sample has around 300,000 distinct CDR3 sequences, under 14% seen once; the top ten hold 20% to 25%. This CDR3 has 18 amino acids. The germline CDR1 and CDR2 sequences are SGHRS and YFSETQ. Overall study findings and caveats: About two months after transplant, alpha-beta T cells reportedly came from several hundred expanded graft clones. Surviving recipient T cells and intrathymic progenitors accounted for some patients' high TCRbeta diversity at day 60.

This clonotype was obtained from a male patient aged 2 to 10 who had a stem cell transplant for chronic granulomatous disease, so the T cells may come from the graft donor. Source: peripheral blood, taken 180 days after TCRalphabeta/CD19-depleted stem cell transplant. This chain joins TRBV5-1 and TRBJ2-4; 10 bases fit TRBD2. CDR3 bases: TGCGCCAGCAGCTTGGGCCCCCTAGGACTAGCGGTCAAAAACATTCAGCACTTC. Protein product: CASSLGPLGLAVKNIQHF. Combining the CDR3 with reference TRBV5-1 and TRBJ2-4 gives the whole variable domain KAGVTQTPRYLIKTRGQQVTLSCSPISGHRSVSWYQQTPGQGLQFLFEYFSETQRNKGNFPGRFSGRQFSNSRSEMNVSTLELGDSALYLCASSLGPLGLAVKNIQHFGAGTRLSVL.